The 20 T cell receptor beta chains below were found in one sample sequenced in a study of T cell responses to AZD1222 COVID-19 vaccine. Some clones are missing from TCRdb's copy, which holds only in-frame ones; the method was immunoSEQ multiplex PCR. This sample has 120,000 to 150,000 clones, with approximately 90% found just once. The sample here was peripheral blood, taken 28 days after the second AZD1222 dose. All receptors come from an adult who received the AZD1222 COVID-19 vaccine.

In its sample, this clone was seen once. The chain couples TRBV30 to TRBJ2-1, with TRBD2 matching over 11 bases. Germline V CDR1 and CDR2: GTSNPN, SVGIG (reference sequence). The trim removed 2 bases at V and 2 bases at J, leaving 8 bases unmatched. CDR3 length: 17 residues. The DNA of the CDR3 is TGTGCCTGGAGTAGTCTAGCGGGAGGCCGAGCCTACAATGAGCAGTTCTTC. Translating gives CAWSSLAGGRAYNEQFF. The variable domain in full, completed from reference TRBV30 and TRBJ2-1, reads SQTIHQWPATLVQPVGSPLSLECTVEGTSNPNLYWYRQAAGRGLQLLFYSVGIGQISSEVPQNLSASRPQDRQFILSSKKLLLSDSGFYLCAWSSLAGGRAYNEQFFGPGTRLTVL.

The gene calls are TRBV4-1 and TRBJ2-5, with D unclear. The CDR3 length is 14 residues. Germline lookup yields CDR1 MGHRA and CDR2 YSYEKL. V lost 4 bases, J lost 3 bases, and 12 bases lay in between. The CDR3 region has the DNA TGCGCCAGCAGCCTAGCAACAATGGAAGAGACCCAGTACTTC. It specifies CASSLATMEETQYF.

The CDR3 DNA is TGTGCCAGCAGTTATCTACCCTATACTAGCGGGGGCGATGAGCAGTTCTTC. Protein product: CASSYLPYTSGGDEQFF. V and J are TRBV6-2 or TRBV6-3 and TRBJ2-1; 11 bases map to TRBD2. CDR1 and CDR2 (germline): MNHEY, SVGEGT. The CDR3 has 17 residues. J was trimmed by 8 bases and V by 3 bases; bases with no gene match: 12.

The chain links TRBV6-2 or TRBV6-3 to TRBJ2-1, with TRBD1 matching over 7 bases. The trim removed 5 bases at V and 1 base at J, leaving 5 bases unmatched. Germline values: CDR1 MNHEY, CDR2 SVGEGT. This CDR3 has 15 residues. The CDR3 loop is CASSPDRESYNEQFF. The CDR3 nucleotides read TGTGCCAGCAGTCCAGACAGGGAGTCCTACAATGAGCAGTTCTTC.

The rearrangement uses TRBV5-1 and TRBJ1-2; D is uncertain. Trimming removed 9 bases from V and 9 bases from J, with 15 bases in between. The germline gives CDR1 SGHRS, CDR2 YFSETQ. The CDR3 is 11 amino acids. The CDR3 sequence is CANLFERSYTF. In DNA, the CDR3 is TGCGCCAACCTCTTTGAGAGGAGCTACACCTTC.

The chain couples TRBV11-3 to TRBJ2-2; no clear D. Germline loops: CDR1 SGHNT, CDR2 YENEEA. Trimming cost V 5 bases and J 5 bases, with 9 bases left between them. The CDR3 spans 13 residues. The CDR3 bases are TGTGCCAGCAGCGGCCAACAGACCGGGGAGCTGTTTTTT. Translating gives CASSGQQTGELFF.

A single count supports this clone. The gene calls are TRBV6-5 and TRBJ2-3; no reliable D call. Germline values: CDR1 MNHEY, CDR2 SVGAGI. The CDR3 loop spans 14 amino acids. Between the trimmed V and J ends, which lost 4 bases and 6 bases, there was a span of 14 bases. CDR3 DNA: TGTGCCAGCAGTTCTAGGGTACCGACGGATACGCAGTATTTT. Protein: CASSSRVPTDTQYF.

The chain is built from TRBV11-1 and TRBJ1-2, with D hard to call. This CDR3 contains 16 residues. Trimming pared 5 bases from V and 2 bases from J, leaving 18 bases between. Germline values: CDR1 SGHAT, CDR2 FQDESV (reference sequence). The CDR3 reads CASSPRLRHRNYGYTF. In nucleotides, the CDR3 is TGTGCCAGCAGCCCCCGTCTCAGGCATCGAAACTATGGCTACACCTTC.

The V call is TRBV2, the J call TRBJ1-6; D gene uncertain. Germline V gene sequence: CDR1 SNHLY, CDR2 FYNNEI. The CDR3 contains 12 residues. The V and J ends lost 6 bases and 9 bases respectively, with 9 bases between them. The CDR3, as DNA: TGTGCCAGCAGAGTTGGGATTTCACCCCTCCACTTT. Amino acid sequence: CASRVGISPLHF.

CDR3 nucleotide sequence: TGTGCCAGCAGCCAGGAGGGACAGGCTATAACGCCGATCGAGCAGTACTTC. Its translation is CASSQEGQAITPIEQYF. V usage is TRBV3-1 (or the pseudogene TRBV3-2) and J usage is TRBJ2-7; 8 nucleotides align to TRBD1. The CDR3 sequence is 17 residues long. Losses at the gene ends were 3 bases for V and 6 bases for J; bases not matched to a gene: 16. Germline V CDR1 and CDR2: LGHDT, YNNKEL (reference sequence).

V and J are TRBV30 and TRBJ2-1; 7 bases are a match to TRBD2. CDR1 GTSNPN and CDR2 SVGIG come from the germline V gene (reference sequence). The CDR3 runs 14 residues. V was pared by 8 bases and J by 7 bases, with 14 bases of the junction left unmatched. The DNA for the CDR3 is TGTGCCAGTAACAGCGGGGTCCTTCCGAATGAGCAGTTCTTC. Encoded protein: CASNSGVLPNEQFF.

J is TRBJ2-7 and V is TRBV10-1, with 7 bases that match TRBD1. This CDR3 is built from 14 residues. CDR1 is WNHNN, CDR2 SYGVQD, per germline (reference sequence). With 5 bases clipped from V and 4 bases from J, the junction kept 8 bases outside the gene matches. Written as DNA, the CDR3 is TGCGCCAGCAGTACTGGACAGGAGGAATACGAGCAGTACTTC. It encodes CASSTGQEEYEQYF.

This chain links TRBV4-2 with TRBJ2-3; possibly TRBD1 for D (6 bases). Germline values: CDR1 LGHNA, CDR2 YNFKEQ. The CDR3 is 15 amino acids. The V end was cut by 1 base, the J end by 5 bases, with 13 bases between. The CDR3 is CASSQGFLTGDTQYF. The CDR3 coding sequence is TGTGCCAGCAGCCAAGGATTTTTGACAGGAGATACGCAGTATTTT.

This clone was seen once. This rearrangement joins TRBV28 to TRBJ1-2; TRBD1 agrees at 8 bases. The CDR3 has 14 residues. The germline gives CDR1 MDHEN, CDR2 SYDVKM. The J segment lost 8 bases and the V segment lost 1 base, leaving 6 bases of the junction unmatched. The DNA for the CDR3 is TGTGCCAGCAGTTTATCGCCAGGGGGCTACGGCTACACCTTC. Amino acid sequence: CASSLSPGGYGYTF.

This clone was found once. V and J are TRBV27 and TRBJ2-3; D is tentatively TRBD1 or TRBD2 (5 bases each). The V end lost 2 bases, the J end lost 6 bases, and 9 bases lay between the germline ends. The CDR3 sequence is 13 residues long. Looked up from germline, CDR1 is MNHEY and CDR2 is SMNVEV (reference sequence). The CDR3 spells CASSLQGEDTQYF. Here the CDR3 DNA reads TGTGCCAGCAGTTTACAAGGGGAGGATACGCAGTATTTT.

This chain links TRBV30 with TRBJ1-1; D ambiguous. V lost 1 base to trimming and J lost 6 bases, with 9 bases between them. CDR1 and CDR2 (germline): GTSNPN, SVGIG (reference sequence). The CDR3 is 12 amino acids. Here the CDR3 DNA reads TGTGCCTGGAGTGAGGGAGTCCCTGAAGCTTTCTTT. Amino acids: CAWSEGVPEAFF. Using reference TRBV30 and TRBJ1-1 for the parts outside the CDR3, the full variable domain is SQTIHQWPATLVQPVGSPLSLECTVEGTSNPNLYWYRQAAGRGLQLLFYSVGIGQISSEVPQNLSASRPQDRQFILSSKKLLLSDSGFYLCAWSEGVPEAFFGQGTRLTVV.

The rearrangement uses TRBV20-1 and TRBJ1-1; D gene uncertain. The germline V gene encodes CDR1 DFQATT and CDR2 SNEGSKA (reference sequence). This CDR3 comprises 11 residues. Trimming pared 3 bases from V and 5 bases from J, leaving 7 bases between. The CDR3 DNA is TGCAGTGCTAGTAGCGGGACTGAAGCTTTCTTT. Amino acid sequence: CSASSGTEAFF.

The chain employs TRBV5-1 and TRBJ1-1; D remains ambiguous. Germline CDR1 is SGHRS and CDR2 is YFSETQ. The V end was cut by 0 bases, the J end by 4 bases, with 7 bases between. The CDR3 consists of 13 residues. The CDR3 spells CASSLEAPTEAFF. The CDR3 region has the DNA TGCGCCAGCAGCTTGGAAGCCCCCACTGAAGCTTTCTTT.

The chain joins TRBV30 to TRBJ2-7; D uncertain. This CDR3 spans 12 amino acids. Germline values: CDR1 GTSNPN, CDR2 SVGIG (reference sequence). V was pared by 2 bases and J by 7 bases, with 12 bases between. The CDR3 sequence: CAWSFTTREQYF. For the CDR3, the DNA is TGTGCCTGGAGTTTTACAACTCGGGAGCAGTACTTC.

The chain joins TRBV11-2 to TRBJ1-4; D not certain. The V and J ends lost 5 bases and 8 bases respectively, with 9 bases between them. The CDR3 contains 12 residues. The V gene's germline CDR1 is SGHAT and CDR2 FQNNGV. The CDR3 DNA sequence: TGTGCCAGCAGCCCCGGTGTCGAAAAACTGTTTTTT. Its translation: CASSPGVEKLFF.